These 29 T cell receptor beta chains were sequenced from one sample in a study of cytomegalovirus exposure and HLA in healthy donors. The PCR was carried out with 60 Vbeta primers and 13 Jbeta primers. Assay used: immunoSEQ multiplex PCR; TCRdb lists only in-frame clones, some missing. This table has 78,000 or so clones, approximately 67% appearing once. Specimen: PBMCs. The source of these receptors is a male donor in good health and CMV-seropositive.

This clone was detected only a few times. This chain joins TRBV29-1 and TRBJ2-3; D call uncertain. The germline V gene has CDR1 SQVTM and CDR2 ANQGSEA. The CDR3 has 12 residues. The V end lost 4 bases, the J end lost 0 bases, and 5 bases lay between the germline ends. The CDR3 region is CSVVGSTDTQYF. In nucleotides, the CDR3 is TGCAGCGTTGTCGGGAGCACAGATACGCAGTATTTT.

The genes are TRBV19 and TRBJ2-2, with TRBD2 identical over 8 bases. The CDR3 totals 16 residues. V lost 4 bases, J lost 1 base, and 5 bases stayed unmatched. In germline, CDR1 is LNHDA, CDR2 SQIVND (reference sequence). The CDR3 sequence is CASSSSGVWNTGELFF. CDR3 sequence (DNA): TGTGCCAGTAGTAGTAGCGGGGTTTGGAACACCGGGGAGCTGTTTTTT.

The V and J genes are TRBV28 and TRBJ1-1; 10 positions match TRBD1. The J segment lost 10 bases and the V segment lost 5 bases, leaving 7 bases of the junction unmatched. This CDR3 has 13 residues. Germline loops: CDR1 MDHEN, CDR2 SYDVKM. As DNA, the CDR3 is TGTGCCAGCAGTGCTATGGACAGGGGGGGAGCTTTCTTT. This translates into CASSAMDRGGAFF.

The chain uses TRBV4-3 and TRBJ2-1, with 12 bases lining up with TRBD2. The CDR3 has 20 amino acids. V was pared by 1 base and J by 3 bases, with 13 bases of the junction left unmatched. Looked up from germline, CDR1 is LGHNA and CDR2 is YSLEER. The CDR3 here is CASSQVIPGTSGPFYNEQFF. CDR3 DNA sequence: TGCGCCAGCAGCCAAGTAATACCCGGGACTAGCGGGCCTTTCTACAATGAGCAGTTCTTC.

The chain joins TRBV7-3 to TRBJ2-1, with TRBD2 identical over 12 bases. Germline CDR1 is SGHTA and CDR2 is FQGTGA. Trimming at V came to 3 bases and at J to 7 bases, leaving 4 bases not matched to a gene. The CDR3 has 15 residues. The CDR3 coding sequence is TGTGCCAGCAGCTTTCAGACTAGCGGGGGAAATGAGCAGTTCTTC. Protein: CASSFQTSGGNEQFF.

The gene calls are TRBV28 and TRBJ1-1, with a possible D match to TRBD1 (5 bases). V lost 1 base, J lost 5 bases, and 11 bases lay in between. Germline CDR1 is MDHEN and CDR2 is SYDVKM. This CDR3 is 14 amino acids long. The chain's CDR3 is CASSLSRVGTEAFF. The CDR3 DNA is TGTGCCAGCAGTTTATCCAGGGTAGGGACTGAAGCTTTCTTT.

This rearrangement joins TRBV6-6 to TRBJ1-1; D might be TRBD1 (5 bases). V was clipped by 4 bases and J by 11 bases, with 14 bases between them. Germline CDR1 reads MNHNY; CDR2 reads SVGAGI (reference sequence). The CDR3 is 12 amino acids. DNA of the CDR3: TGTGCCAGCAGTTTAACAGGATCGGAGGCTTTCTTT. Translating gives CASSLTGSEAFF.

The chain carries TRBV6-5 and TRBJ2-7, with 7 bases matching TRBD1. Germline V lookup: CDR1 MNHEY, CDR2 SVGAGI. This CDR3 has 15 amino acids. V shed 5 bases, J shed 5 bases, and the junction held 12 bases outside the gene matches. The CDR3 DNA is TGTGCCAGCAGTCACAGACAGGGTAGGGTCCACGAGCAGTACTTC. Protein product: CASSHRQGRVHEQYF.

A single count supports this clone. The chain couples TRBV4-1 to TRBJ1-6, with 9 bases fitting TRBD1. After removal of 0 bases from V and 7 bases from J, the junction contained 16 bases not matched to a gene. The CDR3 is made up of 20 amino acids. CDR1 and CDR2 from the germline V gene are MGHRA and YSYEKL. CDR3: CASSQDVEGQGSVLNSPLHF. The CDR3 DNA is TGCGCCAGCAGCCAAGATGTTGAGGGACAGGGTTCTGTTTTGAATTCACCCCTCCACTTT.

This clone was observed a few times. The gene calls are TRBV18 and TRBJ2-2; D remains unclear. CDR3 length: 16 residues. Germline V CDR1 and CDR2: KGHSH, LQKENI. V was pared by 3 bases and J by 2 bases, with 13 bases between. The CDR3 coding sequence is TGTGCCAGCTCACCGGGCGACCCCCCTAACACCGGGGAGCTGTTTTTT. The encoded protein is CASSPGDPPNTGELFF.

The sample holds one count of this clone. The V call is TRBV7-9, the J call TRBJ2-1, with TRBD2 matching 7 bases. From germline, CDR1 is SEHNR and CDR2 FQNEAQ (reference sequence). Trimming removed 6 bases from V and 6 bases from J; junction bases left unmatched: 5. CDR3 length: 13 amino acids. CDR3 in DNA: TGTGCCAGCAGTCGACTAGCTGGCAATGAGCAGTTCTTC. It yields the protein CASSRLAGNEQFF.

The chain has TRBV27 and TRBJ1-2, with 8 nucleotides matching TRBD1. This CDR3 has 13 amino acids. The germline gives CDR1 MNHEY, CDR2 SMNVEV (reference sequence). V dropped 4 bases and J dropped 7; count of bases not matched to a gene: 5. In DNA, the CDR3 is TGTGCCAGCAGTTCGGACAGGGCCGGTGGCTACACCTTC. Amino acid sequence: CASSSDRAGGYTF.

The V and J genes are TRBV5-1 and TRBJ2-1; D gene unclear. The germline gives CDR1 SGHRS, CDR2 YFSETQ. The germline V and J ends were trimmed by 4 bases and 0 bases, with 20 bases remaining between them. This CDR3 spans 18 amino acids. CDR3 region: CASSPGTSFVSSYNEQFF. CDR3 nucleotides: TGCGCCAGCAGCCCTGGTACCTCTTTTGTTAGCTCCTACAATGAGCAGTTCTTC.

This chain joins TRBV15 and TRBJ2-2; possible D gene TRBD1, 5 bases. Germline V gives CDR1 LNHNV, CDR2 YYDKDF (reference sequence). Trimming took 0 bases from V and 6 from J, leaving 14 bases between them. The CDR3 runs 16 residues. CDR3 nucleotides: TGTGCCACCAGCAGAGATCACAGGTTTGGTCCCGGGGAGCTGTTTTTT. Its translation: CATSRDHRFGPGELFF.

Only a few counts were recorded for this clone. The J gene is TRBJ1-5, the V gene TRBV27, with TRBD1 matching over 7 bases. Germline V lookup: CDR1 MNHEY, CDR2 SMNVEV (reference sequence). With 5 bases clipped from V and 4 bases from J, the junction kept 5 bases outside the gene matches. The CDR3 consists of 14 residues. CDR3 sequence (DNA): TGTGCCAGCAGTCAGGGGGGAACAAATCAGCCCCAGCATTTT. Its translation is CASSQGGTNQPQHF.

In its sample, this clone was seen a few times. In DNA, the CDR3 is TGTGCCAGCAGCCAAGAAATGGGGACAGGATCTGACGAGCAGTACTTC. Encoded protein: CASSQEMGTGSDEQYF. The J gene is TRBJ2-5, the V gene TRBV4-2; 8 positions match TRBD1. The end of the DNA is better explained by TRBJ2-7, so the J call may be wrong. The CDR3 has 16 residues. Germline CDR1 and CDR2: LGHNA and YNFKEQ.

The chain joins TRBV5-1 to TRBJ1-2; D possibly corresponds to TRBD1 (6 bases). V dropped 3 bases and J dropped 8 bases, with 8 bases sitting between them. The CDR3 spans 11 residues. Germline V gene data show CDR1 as SGHRS and CDR2 as YFSETQ. The CDR3, as DNA: TGCGCCAGCAGCTCCCAGGGGGGCTACACCTTC. Protein product: CASSSQGGYTF.

The gene calls are TRBV7-2 and TRBJ2-5; D is unresolved. Germline lookup yields CDR1 SGHTA and CDR2 FQGNSA. The CDR3 is 19 residues long. V was cut by 2 bases and J by 1 base, with 23 bases left in between. DNA for the CDR3: TGTGCCAGCAGCTTACACCCCCTCCGAACAGATTATTTCCAAGAGACCCAGTACTTC. Encoded protein: CASSLHPLRTDYFQETQYF.

The chain combines TRBV7-3 with TRBJ2-3; TRBD1 might be the D (6 bases). The CDR3 contains 16 residues. V lost 3 bases and J 1 base, leaving 14 bases between the germline ends. CDR1 is SGHTA, CDR2 FQGTGA, per germline. CDR3 protein: CASSLGHRVGTDTQYF. The CDR3 DNA follows: TGTGCCAGCAGCTTGGGGCACAGGGTTGGCACAGATACGCAGTATTTT.

In this sample, this clone turned up a few times. This chain uses TRBV28 with TRBJ1-4, with D perhaps TRBD1 (5 bases). The CDR3 contains 14 residues. CDR1 is MDHEN, CDR2 SYDVKM, per germline. V was clipped by 5 bases and J by 2 bases, with 9 bases between them. CDR3 sequence reads: CASSDPGTNEKLFF. For the CDR3, the DNA is TGTGCCAGCAGTGATCCAGGGACTAATGAAAAACTGTTTTTT. The full variable domain, rest sourced from reference TRBV28 and TRBJ1-4, is DVKVTQSSRYLVKRTGEKVFLECVQDMDHENMFWYRQDPGLGLRLIYFSYDVKMKEKGDIPEGYSVSREKKERFSLILESASTNQTSMYLCASSDPGTNEKLFFGSGTQLSVL.

The V gene is TRBV18, the J gene TRBJ2-5; 9 nucleotides match TRBD1. In germline, CDR1 is KGHSH, CDR2 LQKENI. V shed 6 bases and J 4 bases; nucleotides not matched to a gene: 9. The CDR3 is made up of 15 amino acids. The CDR3 DNA is TGTGCCAGCTCCCAAAACAGGGGGCAGGGAGAGACCCAGTACTTC. This codes for CASSQNRGQGETQYF.

The genes are TRBV6-5 and TRBJ2-7; TRBD2 matches at 12 bases. Germline CDR1 is MNHEY and CDR2 is SVGAGI. The V gene end was trimmed by 4 bases and the J gene end by 3 bases; junction bases not matched to a gene: 7. The CDR3 totals 16 residues. In DNA, the CDR3 is TGTGCCAGCAGTTTTACTCCGGGACTAGCGGGCTACGAGCAGTACTTC. It is translated as CASSFTPGLAGYEQYF.

The chain uses TRBV6-6 and TRBJ2-1; TRBD2 aligns across 9 bases. The CDR3 covers 16 residues. The ends lost 4 bases at V and 4 bases at J; junction bases unmatched: 8. Germline CDR1 is MNHNY and CDR2 is SVGAGI (reference sequence). The CDR3 protein is CASSFPSGTHYNEQFF. The CDR3 DNA reads as TGTGCCAGCAGTTTCCCTAGCGGGACTCATTACAATGAGCAGTTCTTC.

The chain combines TRBV27 with TRBJ1-1, with D unclear. Germline assignment: CDR1 MNHEY and CDR2 SMNVEV (reference sequence). The CDR3 covers 10 residues. V lost 8 bases to trimming and J lost 8 bases, with 9 bases between them. CDR3 amino acids: CASGSGEAFF. The CDR3 bases are TGTGCCAGCGGATCCGGGGAAGCTTTCTTT.

In this sample, this clone turned up a few times. V usage is TRBV7-6 and J usage is TRBJ2-1; D is unresolved. V lost 1 base and J lost 4, with 8 bases in between. The CDR3 totals 14 residues. Germline CDR1 SGHVS, CDR2 FNYEAQ. The CDR3 coding sequence is TGTGCCAGCAGCTTAGGAACGCTATACAATGAGCAGTTCTTC. Protein: CASSLGTLYNEQFF.

The rearrangement links TRBV6-6 to TRBJ1-1; D is unresolved. Per the germline V gene, CDR1 is MNHNY and CDR2 is SVGAGI (reference sequence). This CDR3 is built from 12 residues. With 6 bases removed from V and 6 bases from J, the gap between germline ends came to 11 bases. CDR3 nucleotides: TGTGCCAGCAGGGTGGGAGACGCTGAAGCTTTCTTT. Translating gives CASRVGDAEAFF.

The chain recombines TRBV7-3 with TRBJ2-1; 7 bases are shared with TRBD2. Germline CDR1 reads SGHTA; CDR2 reads FQGTGA. The CDR3 totals 17 residues. Trimming removed 3 bases from V and 4 bases from J; junction bases left unmatched: 12. This CDR3 reads CASSFGGGGPPYNEQFF. The DNA of the CDR3 is TGTGCCAGCAGCTTCGGCGGGGGAGGGCCCCCTTACAATGAGCAGTTCTTC.

The count of this clone is one. V is TRBV7-9 and J is TRBJ2-1, with D maybe TRBD1 (5 bases). The CDR3 runs 13 residues. Trimming removed 1 base at V and 9 bases at J, with 10 bases between. The germline gives CDR1 SEHNR, CDR2 FQNEAQ (reference sequence). CDR3: CASSLDQGCEQFF. CDR3 DNA sequence: TGTGCCAGCAGCTTAGATCAGGGATGTGAGCAGTTCTTC. The whole variable domain, remainder taken from reference TRBV7-9 and TRBJ2-1, is DTGVSQNPRHKITKRGQNVTFRCDPISEHNRLYWYRQTLGQGPEFLTYFQNEAQLEKSRLLSDRFSAERPKGSFSTLEIQRTEQGDSAMYLCASSLDQGCEQFFGPGTRLTVL.

J is TRBJ1-4 and V is TRBV7-9; the D is unclear. The V and J ends lost 10 bases and 8 bases respectively, with 11 bases between them. This CDR3 has 11 residues. From germline, CDR1 is SEHNR and CDR2 FQNEAQ (reference sequence). The CDR3 nucleotides are TGTGCCACCTCCCGCGGGGAAAAACTGTTTTTT. Amino acid sequence: CATSRGEKLFF.